This TCR beta chain was captured in a study of blood T cell repertoires in COVID-19. Whole-study context: Material from acute and convalescent COVID-19 was sourced from the United States, Italy and Spain.

Assay: immunoSEQ multiplex PCR; the TCRdb copy retains only in-frame clones and omits some. Here the sample spans more than 250,000 clones, about 89% being singletons. Individuals aged roughly 18 to 95 years were recruited from approximately 22 US areas. CDR3 size: 14 residues. The V and J ends lost 4 bases and 3 bases, in that order; junction bases with no gene match: 2. Germline V lookup: CDR1 SGHAT, CDR2 FQNNGV. Sequencing used PBMCs or T cells enriched from blood (not recorded which). This sequence originates from a woman aged 18-29 years who had recovered from COVID-19. The chain carries TRBV11-2 and TRBJ1-2; 10 positions match TRBD1. CDR3 in amino acids: CASSWDRGDYGYTF. The CDR3 region has the DNA TGTGCCAGCAGCTGGGACAGGGGTGACTATGGCTACACCTTC.